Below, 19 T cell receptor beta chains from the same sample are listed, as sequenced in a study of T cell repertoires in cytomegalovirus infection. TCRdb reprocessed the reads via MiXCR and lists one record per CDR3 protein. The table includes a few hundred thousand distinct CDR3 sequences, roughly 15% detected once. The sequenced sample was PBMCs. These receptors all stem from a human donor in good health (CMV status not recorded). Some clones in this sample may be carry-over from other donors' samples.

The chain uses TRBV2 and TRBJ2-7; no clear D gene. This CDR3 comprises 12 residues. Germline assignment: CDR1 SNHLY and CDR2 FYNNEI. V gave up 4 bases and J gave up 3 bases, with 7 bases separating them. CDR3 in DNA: TGTGCCAGCAGTGTAATAGACTACGAGCAGTACTTC. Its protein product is CASSVIDYEQYF.

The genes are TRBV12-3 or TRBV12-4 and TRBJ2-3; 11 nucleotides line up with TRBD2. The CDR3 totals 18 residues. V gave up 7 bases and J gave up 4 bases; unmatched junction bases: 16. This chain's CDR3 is CASTTTRGSSGGADTQYF. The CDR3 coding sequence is TGTGCCAGCACCACCACCCGCGGCAGTAGCGGGGGGGCAGATACGCAGTATTTT.

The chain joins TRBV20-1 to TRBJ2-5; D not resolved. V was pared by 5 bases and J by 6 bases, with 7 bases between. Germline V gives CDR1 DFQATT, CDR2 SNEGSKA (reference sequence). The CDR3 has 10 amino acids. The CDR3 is CSARKKTQYF. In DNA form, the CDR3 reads TGCAGTGCTCGGAAGAAGACCCAGTACTTC.

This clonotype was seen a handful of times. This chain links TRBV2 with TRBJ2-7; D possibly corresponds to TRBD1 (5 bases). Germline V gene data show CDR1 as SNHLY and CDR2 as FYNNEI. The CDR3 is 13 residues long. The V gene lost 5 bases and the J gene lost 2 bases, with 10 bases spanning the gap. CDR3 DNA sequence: TGTGCCAGCAGTACGACAGATACCTACGAGCAGTACTTC. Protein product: CASSTTDTYEQYF.

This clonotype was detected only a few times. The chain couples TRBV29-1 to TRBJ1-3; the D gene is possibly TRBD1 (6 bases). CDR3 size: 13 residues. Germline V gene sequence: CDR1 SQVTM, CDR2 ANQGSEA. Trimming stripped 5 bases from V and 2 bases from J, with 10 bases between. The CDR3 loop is CSVSEGAGNTIYF. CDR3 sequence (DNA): TGCAGCGTTTCTGAGGGGGCTGGAAACACCATATATTTT.

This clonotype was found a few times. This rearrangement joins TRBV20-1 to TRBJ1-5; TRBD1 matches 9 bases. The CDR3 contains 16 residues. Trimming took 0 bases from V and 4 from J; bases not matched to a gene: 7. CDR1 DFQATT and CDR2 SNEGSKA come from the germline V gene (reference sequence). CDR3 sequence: CSARDVGQGGNQPQHF. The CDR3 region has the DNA TGCAGTGCTAGAGATGTGGGACAGGGTGGTAATCAGCCCCAGCATTTT.

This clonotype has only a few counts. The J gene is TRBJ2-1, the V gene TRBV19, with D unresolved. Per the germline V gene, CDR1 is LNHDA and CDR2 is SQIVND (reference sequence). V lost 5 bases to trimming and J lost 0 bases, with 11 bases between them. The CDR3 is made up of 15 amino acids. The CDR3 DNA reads TGTGCCAGTAGTCTAGGCTTTGGCTCCTACAATGAGCAGTTCTTC. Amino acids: CASSLGFGSYNEQFF.

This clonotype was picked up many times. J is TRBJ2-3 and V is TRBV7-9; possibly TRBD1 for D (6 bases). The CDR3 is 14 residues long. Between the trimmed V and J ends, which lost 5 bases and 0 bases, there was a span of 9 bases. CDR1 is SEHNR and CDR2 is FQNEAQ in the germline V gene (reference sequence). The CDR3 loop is CASSPDRSTDTQYF. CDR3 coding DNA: TGTGCCAGCAGCCCCGACAGGAGCACAGATACGCAGTATTTT.

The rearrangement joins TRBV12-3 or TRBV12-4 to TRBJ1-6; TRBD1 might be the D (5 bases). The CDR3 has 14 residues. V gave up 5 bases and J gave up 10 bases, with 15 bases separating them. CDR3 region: CASSAGSAGSPLHF. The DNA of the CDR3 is TGTGCCAGCAGTGCAGGATCGGCAGGGTCACCCCTCCACTTT.

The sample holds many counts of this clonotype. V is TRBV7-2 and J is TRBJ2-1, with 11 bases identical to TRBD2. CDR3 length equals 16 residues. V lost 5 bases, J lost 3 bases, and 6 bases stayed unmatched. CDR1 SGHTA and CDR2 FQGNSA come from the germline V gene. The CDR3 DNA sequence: TGTGCCAGCAGCGGGGGACTAGCGGCTTTCTACAATGAGCAGTTCTTC. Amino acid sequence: CASSGGLAAFYNEQFF.

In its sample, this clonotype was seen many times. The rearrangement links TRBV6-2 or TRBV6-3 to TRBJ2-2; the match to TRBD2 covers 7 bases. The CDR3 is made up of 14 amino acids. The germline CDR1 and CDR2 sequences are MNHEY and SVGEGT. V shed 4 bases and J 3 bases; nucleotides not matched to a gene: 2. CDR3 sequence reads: CASSWAGDTGELFF. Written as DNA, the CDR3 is TGTGCCAGCAGTTGGGCGGGAGACACCGGGGAGCTGTTTTTT.

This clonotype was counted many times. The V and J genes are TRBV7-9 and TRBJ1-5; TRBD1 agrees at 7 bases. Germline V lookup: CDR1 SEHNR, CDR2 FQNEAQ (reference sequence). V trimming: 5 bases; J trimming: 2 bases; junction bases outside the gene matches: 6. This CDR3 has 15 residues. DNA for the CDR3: TGTGCCAGCAGCGCAACCGGGACAGGCAATCAGCCCCAGCATTTT. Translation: CASSATGTGNQPQHF.

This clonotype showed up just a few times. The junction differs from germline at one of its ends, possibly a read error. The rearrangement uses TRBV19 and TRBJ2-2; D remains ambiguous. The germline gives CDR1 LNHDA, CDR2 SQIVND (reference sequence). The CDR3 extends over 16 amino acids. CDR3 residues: CASRTWRDPNTGELFF. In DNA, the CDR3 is TGTGCCAGTAGAACCTGGAGAGATCCGAATACCGGGGAGCTGTTTTTT.

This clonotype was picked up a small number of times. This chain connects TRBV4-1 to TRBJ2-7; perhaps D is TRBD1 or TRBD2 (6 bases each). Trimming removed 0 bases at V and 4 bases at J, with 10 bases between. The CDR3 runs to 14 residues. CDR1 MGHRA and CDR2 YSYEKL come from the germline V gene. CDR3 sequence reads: CASSQDWGAYEQYF. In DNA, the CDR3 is TGCGCCAGCAGCCAAGATTGGGGGGCGTACGAGCAGTACTTC.

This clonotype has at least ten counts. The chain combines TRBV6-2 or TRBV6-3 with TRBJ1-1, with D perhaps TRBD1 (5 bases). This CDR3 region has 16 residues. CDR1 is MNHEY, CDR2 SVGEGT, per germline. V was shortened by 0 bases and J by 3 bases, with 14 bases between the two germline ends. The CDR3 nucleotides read TGTGCCAGCAGTTACTCGAAAGGCAGAGGGGACACTGAAGCTTTCTTT. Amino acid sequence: CASSYSKGRGDTEAFF.

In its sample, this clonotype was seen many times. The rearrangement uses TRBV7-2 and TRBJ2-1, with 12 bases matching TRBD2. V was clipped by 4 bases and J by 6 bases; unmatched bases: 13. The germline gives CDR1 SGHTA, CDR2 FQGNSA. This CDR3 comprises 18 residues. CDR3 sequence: CASSSLWTSGTSSNEQFF. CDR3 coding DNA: TGTGCCAGCAGCTCCCTTTGGACTAGCGGGACATCATCCAATGAGCAGTTCTTC. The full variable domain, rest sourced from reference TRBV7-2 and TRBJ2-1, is GAGVSQSPSNKVTEKGKDVELRCDPISGHTALYWYRQSLGQGLEFLIYFQGNSAPDKSGLPSDRFSAERTGGSVSTLTIQRTQQEDSAVYLCASSSLWTSGTSSNEQFFGPGTRLTVL.

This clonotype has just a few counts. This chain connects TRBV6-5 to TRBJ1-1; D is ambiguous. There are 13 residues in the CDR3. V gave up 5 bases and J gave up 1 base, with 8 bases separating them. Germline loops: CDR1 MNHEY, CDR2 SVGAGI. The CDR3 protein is CASSLMPNTEAFF. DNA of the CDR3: TGTGCCAGCAGTCTAATGCCGAACACTGAAGCTTTCTTT.

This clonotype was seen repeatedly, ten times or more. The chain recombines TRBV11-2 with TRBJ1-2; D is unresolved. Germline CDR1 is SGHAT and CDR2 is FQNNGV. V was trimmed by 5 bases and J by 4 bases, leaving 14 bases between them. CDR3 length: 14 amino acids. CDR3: CASSPARGSYGYTF. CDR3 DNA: TGTGCCAGCAGCCCCGCGCGCGGCTCCTATGGCTACACCTTC.

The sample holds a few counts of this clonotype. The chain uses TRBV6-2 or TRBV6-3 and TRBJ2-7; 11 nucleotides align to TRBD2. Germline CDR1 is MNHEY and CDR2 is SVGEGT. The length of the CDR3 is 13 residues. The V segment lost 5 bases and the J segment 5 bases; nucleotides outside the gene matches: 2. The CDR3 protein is CASSRLAGHEQYF. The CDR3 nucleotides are TGTGCCAGCAGTCGACTAGCGGGACACGAGCAGTACTTC.